This record covers a single TCR beta chain. The antigen this receptor binds is unknown. There are no base qualities to consult, and no much larger clone falls within one base. This specimen belongs to a study of blood T cell repertoires in COVID-19 (dated by TCRdb to between 2020 and 2021). General notes on the study: Samples from collaborators originated in the United States, Italy and Spain and spanned both the acute and convalescent phases of COVID-19. Samples were obtained from the ongoing ImmuneRACE study (first 160 participants) and from about 1,300 subjects provided by 6 global collaborators. Where HLA class I and class II types were available, the types were taken from metadata supplied by the sample provider, not from assay-based typing. The prospective study material was composed of cDNA or gDNA derived from T cells, B-cell-depleted T cells, or PBMCs. Nearly every sample came with metadata listing a de-identified subject ID, COVID-19 status, age in years and sex. Deeply sampled blood TCRbeta repertoires from subjects exposed to, actively infected with, or recovered from COVID-19 were included in the dataset. The repertoires were released in a freely available public database intended as a resource for research on the immune response to SARS-CoV-2.

CDR1 and CDR2 were assigned from the germline V gene as SGDLS and YYNGEE. The CDR3 contains 14 residues, cysteine and phenylalanine counted. Left in the record is the CDR3 DNA by itself, 42 bases read in frame from the first base. V is shortened by 0 bases, J by 6 bases, and the region joining them spans 10 bases. TCRbeta CDR3 regions were amplified from genomic DNA by means of the immunoSEQ Assay, a bias-controlled multiplex PCR. Per the original workflow: The number of nucleated cells in each sample was estimated by amplification of reference gene primers within the assay. To quantify the absolute abundance of each unique TCRbeta CDR3 rearrangement, sequence reads were collapsed and filtered. Productive Simpson clonality was computed per sample as the square root of Simpson's diversity index over productive rearrangements. Not all clones reach the TCRdb copy of this immuneACCESS table, which keeps in-frame sequences only. Checked studies attribute under half of the gap to unresolved V genes and leave the rest unexplained. V, J and clone size are taken as reported in that table, and D and trimming were inferred from the DNA itself. In this sample the table shows 150,000 or so clones, around 75% of which occur a single time. Roughly 5.2% of the sample goes to the ten largest clones.

One collaborating source in Seattle enrolled patients during active infection and followed them longitudinally through the course of disease. Whole blood was collected in K2EDTA tubes by collaborating institutions according to the institutions' own protocols. For TCRbeta analysis, collaborator samples were shipped as frozen whole blood, as isolated PBMCs, or as DNA extracted from either sample type. Overall study results and their limits: How much clinical and demographic metadata was included differed by source and by participant, and the metadata was provided uncurated.

The chain is assembled from TRBV9 and TRBJ1-5; matching of 5 bases hints at TRBD1 as the D gene. The clonotype was recovered from a woman in her sixties or seventies with COVID-19, enrolled during active disease. Sequencing was performed on peripheral blood. The CDR3 corresponds to CASSVGGEGQPQHF. The DNA sequence is TGTGCCAGCAGCGTAGGAGGGGAGGGTCAGCCCCAGCATTTT. The CDR3 plus the reference TRBV9 and TRBJ1-5 genes for the other parts give the full variable domain: DSGVTQTPKHLITATGQRVTLRCSPRSGDLSVYWYQQSLDQGLQFLIQYYNGEERAKGNILERFSAQQFPDLHSELNLSSLELGDSALYFCASSVGGEGQPQHFGDGTRLSIL.